This record looks at one T cell receptor beta chain sequence and its context. Its recognized antigen is unknown. Base qualities are not provided; no much larger clone lies one nucleotide away. TCRbeta CDR3 regions were amplified from genomic DNA using the immunoSEQ Assay, a bias-controlled multiplex PCR. The source study handled its data this way. Within the assay, amplification of reference gene primers was used to estimate how many nucleated cells each sample contained. Sequence reads were collapsed and filtered to measure the absolute abundance of every unique TCRbeta CDR3 rearrangement. For each sample, productive Simpson clonality was calculated by taking the square root of Simpson's diversity index across productive rearrangements. In TCRdb, the immuneACCESS table is reduced to in-frame sequences with V and J assigned. These tables do not hold every clone; where another copy was compared, an unresolved V gene accounts for under half, and the others remain unexplained. Clone size and the V and J calls come from that table; the DNA yielded D and trimming. Present in this sample are 200,000 to 250,000 clones, 85% to 90% of which were seen just once. The ten largest clones capture around 1.5% of the sample.

These data belong to a study of blood T cell repertoires in COVID-19 (dated by TCRdb to the early 2020s). General notes on the study: Samples from collaborators originated in the United States, Italy and Spain and spanned both the acute and convalescent phases of COVID-19. The prospective study material was composed of cDNA or gDNA derived from T cells, B-cell-depleted T cells, or PBMCs. The dataset comprised deeply sampled blood TCRbeta repertoires from subjects exposed to, actively infected with, or recovered from COVID-19. The repertoires were released in a freely available public database meant as a resource for research on the immune response to SARS-CoV-2. The samples were drawn from two sources: the first 160 participants of the ongoing ImmuneRACE study, and 1,200 or so subjects contributed by 6 global collaborators. Sample metadata almost always included a de-identified subject ID, COVID-19 status, age in years and sex. Where available, HLA class I and class II types were taken from metadata supplied by the sample provider and were not determined by assay-based typing.

Study-wide findings and limitations: Clinical and demographic metadata were provided uncurated, with the amount varying by source and participant.

The CDR3 has 13 amino acids, counting the end cysteine and phenylalanine. Kept here is only the CDR3 DNA, which spans 39 bases and is read in frame from base 1. A distance of 10 bases separates the germline ends of V and J, which lose 4 bases and 4 bases respectively. CDR1 and CDR2 are read off the germline V gene as MNHEY and SVGAGI. Collaborating institutions collected whole blood in K2EDTA tubes following their own protocols. For TCRbeta analysis, collaborator samples were shipped as frozen whole blood, as isolated PBMCs, or as DNA extracted from either sample type. The chain links TRBV6-5 with TRBJ1-2; 6 matching bases give a weak D call of TRBD1. The source of this sequence is a man aged 18 to 30 with active or convalescent COVID-19. Material: peripheral blood. The bases read TGTGCCAGCAGTTCCGGGACAACCTATGGCTACACCTTC. This translates into CASSSGTTYGYTF.